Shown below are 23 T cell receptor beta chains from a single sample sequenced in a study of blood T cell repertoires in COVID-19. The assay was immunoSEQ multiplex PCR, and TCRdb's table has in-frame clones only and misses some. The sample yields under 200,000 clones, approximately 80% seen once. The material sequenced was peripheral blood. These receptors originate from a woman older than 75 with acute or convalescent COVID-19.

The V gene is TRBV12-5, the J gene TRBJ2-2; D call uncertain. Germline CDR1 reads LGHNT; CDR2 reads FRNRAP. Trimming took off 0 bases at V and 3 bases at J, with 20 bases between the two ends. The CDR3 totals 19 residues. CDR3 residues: CASGLVTFGRSPDTGELFF. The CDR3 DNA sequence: TGTGCTAGTGGTTTGGTAACTTTCGGTCGTAGCCCGGACACCGGGGAGCTGTTTTTT.

CDR3 sequence reads: CASSLMPSGGAGPPFF. The CDR3 bases are TGTGCCAGCAGCTTAATGCCTAGCGGGGGGGCCGGTCCCCCGTTCTTC. The V gene is TRBV7-2, the J gene TRBJ2-1, with 12 bases lining up with TRBD2. The CDR3 runs to 16 residues. V lost 2 bases to trimming and J lost 15 bases; unmatched junction nucleotides: 14. From germline, CDR1 is SGHTA and CDR2 FQGNSA.

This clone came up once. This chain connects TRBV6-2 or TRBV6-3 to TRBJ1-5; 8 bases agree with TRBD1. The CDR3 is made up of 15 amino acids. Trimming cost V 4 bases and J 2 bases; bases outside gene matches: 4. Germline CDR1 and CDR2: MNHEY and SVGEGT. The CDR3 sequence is CASSWTGFGNQPQHF. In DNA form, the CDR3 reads TGTGCCAGCAGTTGGACAGGGTTTGGCAATCAGCCCCAGCATTTT.

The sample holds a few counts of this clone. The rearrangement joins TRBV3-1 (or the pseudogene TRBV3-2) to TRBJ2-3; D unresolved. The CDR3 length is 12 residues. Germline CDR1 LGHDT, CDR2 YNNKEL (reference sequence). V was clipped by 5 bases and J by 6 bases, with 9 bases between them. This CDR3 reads CASSSQWDTQYF. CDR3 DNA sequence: TGTGCCAGCAGCTCTCAGTGGGATACGCAGTATTTT.

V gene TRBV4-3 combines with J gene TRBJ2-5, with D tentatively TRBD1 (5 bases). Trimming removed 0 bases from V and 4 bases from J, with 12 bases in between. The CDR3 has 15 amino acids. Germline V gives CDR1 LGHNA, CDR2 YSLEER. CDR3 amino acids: CASSQDVGAAETQYF. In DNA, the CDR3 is TGCGCCAGCAGCCAAGATGTAGGGGCCGCAGAGACCCAGTACTTC.

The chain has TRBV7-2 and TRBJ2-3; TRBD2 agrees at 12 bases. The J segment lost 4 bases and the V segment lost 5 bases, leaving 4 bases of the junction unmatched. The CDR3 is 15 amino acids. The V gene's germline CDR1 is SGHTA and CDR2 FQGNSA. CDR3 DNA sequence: TGTGCCAGCAGCCACGGACTAGCGGGGTCAGATACGCAGTATTTT. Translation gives CASSHGLAGSDTQYF.

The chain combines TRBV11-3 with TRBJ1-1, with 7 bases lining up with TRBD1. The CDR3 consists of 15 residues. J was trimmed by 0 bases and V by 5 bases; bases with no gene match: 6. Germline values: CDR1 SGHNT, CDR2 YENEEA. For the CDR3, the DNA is TGTGCCAGCAGCCTAGGGGACAGCATGAACACTGAAGCTTTCTTT. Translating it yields CASSLGDSMNTEAFF.

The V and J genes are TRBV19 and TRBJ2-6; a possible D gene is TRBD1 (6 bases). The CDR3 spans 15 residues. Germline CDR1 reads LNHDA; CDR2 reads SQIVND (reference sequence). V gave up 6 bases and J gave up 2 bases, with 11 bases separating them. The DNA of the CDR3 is TGTGCCAGTAGCGTTGGGGGCGCTGGGGCCAACGTCCTGACTTTC. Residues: CASSVGGAGANVLTF. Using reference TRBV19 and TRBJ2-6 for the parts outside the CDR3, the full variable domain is DGGITQSPKYLFRKEGQNVTLSCEQNLNHDAMYWYRQDPGQGLRLIYYSQIVNDFQKGDIAEGYSVSREKKESFPLTVTSAQKNPTAFYLCASSVGGAGANVLTFGAGSRLTVL.

Here the CDR3 reads CASSLSGLMAEAFF. The CDR3 DNA sequence: TGTGCCAGCAGCTTATCGGGACTTATGGCTGAAGCTTTCTTT. The chain has TRBV7-6 and TRBJ1-1; TRBD1 might be the D (5 bases). Germline CDR1 SGHVS, CDR2 FNYEAQ. CDR3 length: 14 amino acids. The ends were cut back, 2 bases at V and 6 bases at J, with 13 bases in the middle.

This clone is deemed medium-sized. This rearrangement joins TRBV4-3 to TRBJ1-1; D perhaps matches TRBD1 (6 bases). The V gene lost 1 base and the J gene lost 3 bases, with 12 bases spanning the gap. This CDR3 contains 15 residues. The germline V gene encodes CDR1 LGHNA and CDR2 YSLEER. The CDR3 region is CASSQAGAGDTEAFF. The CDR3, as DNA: TGCGCCAGCAGCCAAGCAGGGGCGGGTGACACTGAAGCTTTCTTT.

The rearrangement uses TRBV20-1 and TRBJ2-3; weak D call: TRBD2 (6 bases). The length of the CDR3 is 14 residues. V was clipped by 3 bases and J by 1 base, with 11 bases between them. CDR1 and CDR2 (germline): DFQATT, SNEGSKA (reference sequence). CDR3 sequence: CSASRSGGTDTQYF. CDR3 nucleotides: TGCAGTGCTAGTCGATCGGGAGGCACAGATACGCAGTATTTT.

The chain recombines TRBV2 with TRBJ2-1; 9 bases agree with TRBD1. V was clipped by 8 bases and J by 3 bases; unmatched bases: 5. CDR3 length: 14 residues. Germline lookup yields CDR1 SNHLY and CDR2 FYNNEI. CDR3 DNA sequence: TGTGCCAGCCGGGGGGACAGGGACTACAATGAGCAGTTCTTC. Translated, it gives CASRGDRDYNEQFF.

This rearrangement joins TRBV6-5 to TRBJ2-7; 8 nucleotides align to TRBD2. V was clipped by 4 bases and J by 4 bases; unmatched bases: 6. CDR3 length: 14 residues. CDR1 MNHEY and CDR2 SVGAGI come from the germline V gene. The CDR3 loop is CASSSGLVLYEQYF. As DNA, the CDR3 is TGTGCCAGCAGTTCGGGACTAGTTTTGTACGAGCAGTACTTC.

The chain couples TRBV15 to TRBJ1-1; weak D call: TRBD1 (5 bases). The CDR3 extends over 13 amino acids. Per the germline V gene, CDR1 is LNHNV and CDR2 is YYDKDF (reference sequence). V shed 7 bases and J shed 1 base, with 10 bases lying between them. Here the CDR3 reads CATNRQKNTEAFF. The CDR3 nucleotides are TGTGCCACCAATAGACAGAAGAACACTGAAGCTTTCTTT.

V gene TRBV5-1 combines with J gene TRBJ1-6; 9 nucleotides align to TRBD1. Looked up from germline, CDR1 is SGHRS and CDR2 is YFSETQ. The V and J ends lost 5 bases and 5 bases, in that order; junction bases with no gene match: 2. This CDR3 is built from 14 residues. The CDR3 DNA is TGCGCCAGCAGAGGGACAGGGAATAATTCACCCCTCCACTTT. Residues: CASRGTGNNSPLHF.

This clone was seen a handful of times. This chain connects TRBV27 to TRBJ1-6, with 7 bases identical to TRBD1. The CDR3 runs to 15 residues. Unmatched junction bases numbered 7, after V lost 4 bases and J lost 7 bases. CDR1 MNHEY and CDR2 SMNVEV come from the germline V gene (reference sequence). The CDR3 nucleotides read TGTGCCAGCAGTTCACGGGACAGTGAGAATTCACCCCTCCACTTT. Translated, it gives CASSSRDSENSPLHF.

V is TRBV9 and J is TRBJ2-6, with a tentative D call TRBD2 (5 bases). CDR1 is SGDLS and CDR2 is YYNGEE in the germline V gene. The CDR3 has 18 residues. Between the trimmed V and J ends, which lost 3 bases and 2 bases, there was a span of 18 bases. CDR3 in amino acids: CASSGLGPGLTGANVLTF. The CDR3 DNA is TGTGCCAGCAGCGGTTTGGGCCCTGGACTTACTGGGGCCAACGTCCTGACTTTC.

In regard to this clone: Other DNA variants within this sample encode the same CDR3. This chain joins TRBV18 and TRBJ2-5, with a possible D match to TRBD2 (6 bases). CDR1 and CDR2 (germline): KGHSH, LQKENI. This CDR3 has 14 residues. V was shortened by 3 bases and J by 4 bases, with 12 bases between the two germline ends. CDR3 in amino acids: CASSPRGSGETQYF. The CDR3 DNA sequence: TGTGCCAGCTCACCCCGGGGTAGCGGAGAGACCCAGTACTTC.

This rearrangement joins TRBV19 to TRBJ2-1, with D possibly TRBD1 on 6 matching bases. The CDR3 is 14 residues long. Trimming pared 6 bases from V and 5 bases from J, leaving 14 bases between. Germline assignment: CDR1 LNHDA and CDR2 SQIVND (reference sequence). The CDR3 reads CASSPIWTDNEQFF. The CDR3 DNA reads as TGTGCCAGTAGCCCCATATGGACAGACAATGAGCAGTTCTTC. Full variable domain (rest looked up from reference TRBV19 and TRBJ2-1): DGGITQSPKYLFRKEGQNVTLSCEQNLNHDAMYWYRQDPGQGLRLIYYSQIVNDFQKGDIAEGYSVSREKKESFPLTVTSAQKNPTAFYLCASSPIWTDNEQFFGPGTRLTVL.

In DNA form, the CDR3 reads TGTGCCAGCAGCGTAGACCCTTCCTACTCTTACGAGCAGTACTTC. This encodes CASSVDPSYSYEQYF. The genes are TRBV9 and TRBJ2-7; D unresolved. Germline lookup yields CDR1 SGDLS and CDR2 YYNGEE. Trimming took 0 bases from V and 4 from J, leaving 14 bases between them. The CDR3 spans 15 residues.

The CDR3 region is CASSPWTLDRGDGYTF. CDR3 bases: TGTGCCAGCAGCCCATGGACCCTGGACAGGGGAGATGGCTACACCTTC. V gene TRBV9 combines with J gene TRBJ1-2; 9 positions agree with TRBD1. V lost 4 bases, J lost 6 bases, and 13 bases stayed unmatched. The CDR3 totals 16 residues. Germline V lookup: CDR1 SGDLS, CDR2 YYNGEE.

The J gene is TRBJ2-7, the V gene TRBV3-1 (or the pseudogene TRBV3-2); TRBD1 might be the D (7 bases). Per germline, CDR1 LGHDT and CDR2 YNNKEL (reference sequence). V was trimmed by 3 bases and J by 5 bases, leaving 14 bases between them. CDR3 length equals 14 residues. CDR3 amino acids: CASSQQGGANEQYF. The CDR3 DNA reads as TGTGCCAGCAGCCAGCAGGGGGGTGCAAACGAGCAGTACTTC.

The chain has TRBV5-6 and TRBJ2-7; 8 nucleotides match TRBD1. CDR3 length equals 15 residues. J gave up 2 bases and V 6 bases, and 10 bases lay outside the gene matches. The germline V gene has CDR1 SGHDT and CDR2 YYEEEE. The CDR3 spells CASTPLRGRTYEQYF. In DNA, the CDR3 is TGTGCCAGCACCCCCCTCAGGGGGCGGACCTACGAGCAGTACTTC.